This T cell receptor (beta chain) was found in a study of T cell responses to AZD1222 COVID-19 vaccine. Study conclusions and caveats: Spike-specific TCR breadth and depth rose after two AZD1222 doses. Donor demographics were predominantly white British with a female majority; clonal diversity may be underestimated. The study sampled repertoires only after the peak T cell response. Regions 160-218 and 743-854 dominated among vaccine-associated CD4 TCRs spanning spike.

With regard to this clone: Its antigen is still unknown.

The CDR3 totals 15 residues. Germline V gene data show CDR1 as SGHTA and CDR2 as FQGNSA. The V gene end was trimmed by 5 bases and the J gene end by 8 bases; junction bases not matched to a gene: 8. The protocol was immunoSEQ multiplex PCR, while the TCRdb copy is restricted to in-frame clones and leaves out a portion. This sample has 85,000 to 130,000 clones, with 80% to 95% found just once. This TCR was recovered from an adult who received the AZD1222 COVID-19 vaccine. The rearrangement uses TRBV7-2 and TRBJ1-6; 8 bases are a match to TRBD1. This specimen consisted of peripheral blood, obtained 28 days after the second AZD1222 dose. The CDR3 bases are TGTGCCAGCAGCATCCGGGACAGGCATGATTCACCCCTCCACTTT. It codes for CASSIRDRHDSPLHF.